This record covers a single T cell receptor (beta chain). This CDR3 contains 14 residues. Losses at the gene ends were 6 bases for V and 5 bases for J; bases not matched to a gene: 3. The germline gives CDR1 ENHRY, CDR2 SYGVKD. The data derive from a study of blood T cell repertoires in COVID-19. Study processing details: Using reference gene primer amplification, nucleated cell counts were estimated. Sequencing was performed with immunoSEQ multiplex PCR; in TCRdb, only in-frame clones are kept and a portion is missing. V and J calls and clone size are as listed in that table; D and trimming were resolved from the DNA. The sample includes around 440,000 clones, about 91% of them seen just once.

The rearrangement links TRBV10-3 to TRBJ2-1; 11 positions agree with TRBD2. This clonotype originated in a woman aged 45-65 years with COVID-19, enrolled during active disease. Material for sequencing was peripheral blood. The CDR3 is CAISPGLADNEQFF. DNA of the CDR3: TGTGCCATCAGCCCGGGACTAGCGGACAATGAGCAGTTCTTC.